This T cell receptor beta chain emerged from a study of blood T cell repertoires in COVID-19. Study-level information: The United States, Italy and Spain provided the acute and convalescent COVID-19 samples. From T cells, B-cell-depleted T cells, or PBMCs came the material, which was cDNA or gDNA.

As handled by the study authors: Reference gene primer amplification yielded estimated nucleated cell counts. Sequenced by immunoSEQ multiplex PCR; TCRdb stores in-frame clones only, minus some. V and J calls plus clone size are reproduced from that table; the DNA served to infer D and trimming. The repertoire holds 200,000 to 250,000 clones, with about 90% as singletons. V gave up 4 bases and J gave up 1 base, with 15 bases separating them. The CDR3 consists of 15 residues. CDR1 SGHRS and CDR2 YFSETQ come from the germline V gene. Material for sequencing was peripheral blood. This clonotype originated in a man aged 60-69 years with acute or convalescent COVID-19. V gene TRBV5-1 combines with J gene TRBJ2-7, with D perhaps matching TRBD2 (7 bases). Here the CDR3 reads CASSPGASGSYEQYF. In nucleotides, the CDR3 is TGCGCCAGCAGCCCGGGGGCTAGCGGATCCTACGAGCAGTACTTC. The full variable domain, its missing parts supplied by reference TRBV5-1 and TRBJ2-7, is KAGVTQTPRYLIKTRGQQVTLSCSPISGHRSVSWYQQTPGQGLQFLFEYFSETQRNKGNFPGRFSGRQFSNSRSEMNVSTLELGDSALYLCASSPGASGSYEQYFGPGTRLTVT.